These 19 T cell receptor beta chains originate from one sample sequenced in a study of blood T cell repertoires in COVID-19. The method was immunoSEQ multiplex PCR; TCRdb's version includes in-frame clones alone and lacks a portion of them. The table lists 100,000 to 120,000 clones, 82% of them singletons, with approximately 15% in the top ten. Sequenced material: peripheral blood. The source is a woman of 80 years or more with acute or convalescent COVID-19.

The gene calls are TRBV5-4 and TRBJ2-6; maybe TRBD2 (6 bases). V lost 4 bases and J lost 0, with 14 bases in between. Germline V gene lookup returns CDR1 SGHNT and CDR2 YYREEE (reference sequence). The CDR3 has 17 amino acids. CDR3 region: CASSTGTARSGANVLTF. CDR3 bases: TGTGCCAGCAGCACCGGGACTGCCCGCTCTGGGGCCAACGTCCTGACTTTC.

The chain uses TRBV20-1 and TRBJ1-1; TRBD1 might be the D (5 bases). Looked up from germline, CDR1 is DFQATT and CDR2 is SNEGSKA (reference sequence). V was cut by 3 bases and J by 8 bases, with 22 bases left in between. This CDR3 comprises 15 residues. CDR3 sequence: CSASSSAGFFSEAFF. In nucleotides, the CDR3 is TGCAGTGCTAGTTCTTCGGCAGGGTTTTTTAGCGAAGCTTTCTTT.

The rearrangement joins TRBV5-1 to TRBJ2-1; TRBD2 agrees at 8 bases. This CDR3 is built from 16 residues. J was trimmed by 7 bases and V by 0 bases; bases with no gene match: 9. In germline, CDR1 is SGHRS, CDR2 YFSETQ. CDR3 region: CASSLVAGGVWNEQFF. The CDR3 DNA follows: TGCGCCAGCAGCTTGGTTGCGGGAGGTGTGTGGAATGAGCAGTTCTTC.

V usage is TRBV7-8 and J usage is TRBJ1-2, with 7 nucleotides matching TRBD1. This CDR3 comprises 14 residues. Germline loops: CDR1 SGHVS, CDR2 FQNEAQ. V was clipped by 4 bases and J by 1 base; unmatched bases: 3. The CDR3 protein is CASSSGDSNYGYTF. As DNA, the CDR3 is TGTGCCAGCAGCTCTGGGGACAGTAACTATGGCTACACCTTC.

The genes are TRBV5-1 and TRBJ1-6, with TRBD1 matching over 7 bases. Looked up from germline, CDR1 is SGHRS and CDR2 is YFSETQ. After removal of 5 bases from V and 7 bases from J, the junction contained 9 bases not matched to a gene. The CDR3 contains 15 residues. The CDR3 spells CASSKGGAQNSPLHF. DNA for the CDR3: TGCGCCAGCAGTAAAGGGGGCGCCCAAAATTCACCCCTCCACTTT.

The rearrangement uses TRBV28 and TRBJ2-1; 8 bases agree with TRBD2. V was pared by 5 bases and J by 8 bases, with 11 bases of the junction left unmatched. This CDR3 is 15 amino acids long. The V gene's germline CDR1 is MDHEN and CDR2 SYDVKM. CDR3 residues: CASSLLGLAHDEQFF. Here the CDR3 DNA reads TGTGCCAGCAGTCTCCTCGGACTAGCCCACGATGAGCAGTTCTTC.

The rearrangement links TRBV27 to TRBJ1-6; D remains unclear. Germline CDR1 reads MNHEY; CDR2 reads SMNVEV (reference sequence). This CDR3 is built from 15 residues. V lost 3 bases, J lost 0 bases, and 6 bases lay in between. The CDR3 nucleotides are TGTGCCAGCAGTTTTGGGAGCTCCTATAATTCACCCCTCCACTTT. As protein: CASSFGSSYNSPLHF.

This clone appeared a single time. This chain connects TRBV11-3 to TRBJ2-5, with 12 bases fitting TRBD2. V was clipped by 4 bases and J by 4 bases; unmatched bases: 4. CDR3 length: 15 amino acids. Germline V CDR1 and CDR2: SGHNT, YENEEA. CDR3 residues: CASSSSGGGGETQYF. CDR3 DNA sequence: TGTGCCAGCAGCTCTAGCGGGGGGGGAGGAGAGACCCAGTACTTC.

The chain is built from TRBV5-6 and TRBJ2-7, with TRBD2 matching over 7 bases. The CDR3 spans 13 residues. V lost 4 bases to trimming and J lost 6 bases; unmatched junction nucleotides: 7. Germline V CDR1 and CDR2: SGHDT, YYEEEE. The CDR3 DNA follows: TGTGCCAGCAGCGATGATTCTAGCGGCGAGCAGTACTTC. As protein: CASSDDSSGEQYF.

The chain uses TRBV19 and TRBJ2-3; TRBD2 aligns across 8 bases. The germline gives CDR1 LNHDA, CDR2 SQIVND (reference sequence). There are 14 residues in the CDR3. The V gene end was trimmed by 4 bases and the J gene end by 4 bases; junction bases not matched to a gene: 4. CDR3 bases: TGTGCCAGTAGTACTAGCGGGTTAGCAGATACGCAGTATTTT. Protein product: CASSTSGLADTQYF.

The rearrangement joins TRBV5-5 to TRBJ2-5, with 10 bases lining up with TRBD1. The CDR3 totals 15 residues. The V and J ends lost 1 base and 5 bases, in that order; junction bases with no gene match: 5. Germline V gene lookup returns CDR1 SGHKS and CDR2 YYEKEE (reference sequence). CDR3 amino acids: CASSLLTGGFETQYF. DNA for the CDR3: TGTGCCAGCAGCTTGTTGACAGGGGGCTTCGAGACCCAGTACTTC.

The chain is built from TRBV5-1 and TRBJ2-7, with D possibly TRBD1 on 6 matching bases. CDR1 is SGHRS and CDR2 is YFSETQ in the germline V gene. V was pared by 4 bases and J by 1 base, with 15 bases between. The CDR3 spans 15 residues. In nucleotides, the CDR3 is TGCGCCAGCAGCCCCGACCCGACAGGTTCCTACGAGCAGTACGTC. It is translated as CASSPDPTGSYEQYV.

The chain combines TRBV19 with TRBJ1-4; D is uncertain. Germline assignment: CDR1 LNHDA and CDR2 SQIVND (reference sequence). This CDR3 has 14 amino acids. The V end was cut by 0 bases, the J end by 8 bases, with 10 bases between. DNA of the CDR3: TGTGCCAGTAGTATAGACACTGGTAAGGAAAAACTGTTTTTT. It translates to CASSIDTGKEKLFF.

V usage is TRBV28 and J usage is TRBJ1-2; tentatively, D is TRBD1 (6 bases). The CDR3 contains 16 residues. The V and J ends lost 6 bases and 0 bases respectively, with 17 bases between them. Germline V gives CDR1 MDHEN, CDR2 SYDVKM. The chain's CDR3 is CASSNYLGQTNYGYTF. In DNA, the CDR3 is TGTGCCAGCAGCAATTACTTGGGACAAACTAACTATGGCTACACCTTC.

The chain has TRBV5-6 and TRBJ2-1; maybe TRBD2 (5 bases). Germline-derived CDR1 and CDR2 are SGHDT and YYEEEE. The length of the CDR3 is 13 residues. With 0 bases removed from V and 4 bases from J, the gap between germline ends came to 5 bases. The CDR3 DNA reads TGTGCCAGCAGCTTGGGAGGGTACAATGAGCAGTTCTTC. This gives the protein CASSLGGYNEQFF.

The chain employs TRBV2 and TRBJ2-6; TRBD1 agrees at 9 bases. The V segment lost 5 bases and the J segment 0 bases; nucleotides outside the gene matches: 2. The germline V gene has CDR1 SNHLY and CDR2 FYNNEI. The CDR3 is 16 amino acids. CDR3 loop: CASSQTGGSGANVLTF. CDR3 nucleotides: TGTGCCAGCAGTCAGACAGGGGGCTCTGGGGCCAACGTCCTGACTTTC.

The chain has TRBV29-1 and TRBJ2-1, with D uncertain. The V gene's germline CDR1 is SQVTM and CDR2 ANQGSEA. CDR3 length: 10 amino acids. V lost 8 bases to trimming and J lost 7 bases, with 9 bases between them. The chain's CDR3 is CSSDGNEQFF. As DNA, the CDR3 is TGCAGCTCTGACGGGAATGAGCAGTTCTTC.

This clone was seen once. Written as DNA, the CDR3 is TGTGCCAGCAGGGACCCAGGGGACGAGCAGTACTTC. It codes for CASRDPGDEQYF. The chain joins TRBV12-3 or TRBV12-4 to TRBJ2-7, with a tentative D call TRBD1 (6 bases). V shed 6 bases and J shed 5 bases, with 11 bases lying between them. CDR3 length equals 12 residues.

The chain employs TRBV19 and TRBJ2-3; maybe TRBD1 (6 bases). The CDR3 covers 14 residues. V dropped 5 bases and J dropped 2 bases, with 11 bases sitting between them. Germline CDR1 is LNHDA and CDR2 is SQIVND (reference sequence). The CDR3 protein is CASSYRVSTDTQYF. The CDR3 nucleotides are TGTGCCAGTAGTTACAGGGTCTCCACAGATACGCAGTATTTT.